Described below is a single T cell receptor beta chain sequence and its context. This sample stems from a study of CD8 T cells in Susac syndrome. RNA totalling about 0.5 to 1 ug underwent reverse transcription with random hexamers. From the immunoSEQ multiplex PCR reads, TCRdb called clonotypes with MiXCR, one entry per CDR3 protein. This sample yields about 300,000 distinct CDR3 sequences, of which approximately 85% are seen a single time; approximately 0.11% belongs to the top ten. Looked up from germline, CDR1 is SGHTS and CDR2 is YDEGEE. V shed 5 bases and J 5 bases; nucleotides not matched to a gene: 9. CDR3 length: 14 residues.

The sequenced material came from CD8+ T cells from PBMCs. The chain carries TRBV5-8 and TRBJ1-1; TRBD1 matches 7 bases. The receptor was isolated from a human donor with multiple sclerosis. This CDR3 reads CASSPDRARTEAFF. In DNA, the CDR3 is TGTGCCAGCAGTCCTGACAGGGCGAGGACTGAAGCTTTCTTT.